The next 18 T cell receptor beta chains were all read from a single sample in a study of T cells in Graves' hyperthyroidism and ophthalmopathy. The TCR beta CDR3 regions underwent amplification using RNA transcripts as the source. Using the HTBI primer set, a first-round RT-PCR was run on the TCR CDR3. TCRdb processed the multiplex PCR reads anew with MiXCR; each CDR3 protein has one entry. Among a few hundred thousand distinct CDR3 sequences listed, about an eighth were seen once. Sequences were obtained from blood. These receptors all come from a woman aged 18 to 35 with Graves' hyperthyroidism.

The CDR3 coding sequence is TGTGCCAGCAGTCTATCCCTTATCGGGCCCCAGCATTTT. Protein: CASSLSLIGPQHF. This chain links TRBV6-1 with TRBJ1-5; D uncertain. The germline gives CDR1 MNHNS, CDR2 SASEGT. V lost 5 bases to trimming and J lost 9 bases, with 14 bases between them. This CDR3 has 13 residues.

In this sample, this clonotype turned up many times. The CDR3 spells CASSAETGGKYEQYV. In DNA, the CDR3 is TGTGCCAGCAGTGCAGAGACAGGGGGGAAGTACGAGCAGTACGTC. The chain employs TRBV6-1 and TRBJ2-7, with 9 bases lining up with TRBD1. With 4 bases clipped from V and 4 bases from J, the junction kept 8 bases outside the gene matches. The CDR3 contains 15 residues. The germline gives CDR1 MNHNS, CDR2 SASEGT.

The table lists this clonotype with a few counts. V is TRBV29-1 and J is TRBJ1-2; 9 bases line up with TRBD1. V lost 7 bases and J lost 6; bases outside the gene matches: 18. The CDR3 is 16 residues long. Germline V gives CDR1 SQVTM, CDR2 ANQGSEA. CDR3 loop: CSATDRGFGSSNGYTF. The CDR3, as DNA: TGCAGCGCTACCGACAGGGGGTTTGGGTCCTCTAATGGCTACACCTTC. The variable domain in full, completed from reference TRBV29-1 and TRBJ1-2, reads SAVISQKPSRDICQRGTSLTIQCQVDSQVTMMFWYRQQPGQSLTLIATANQGSEATYESGFVIDKFPISRPNLTFSTLTVSNMSPEDSSIYLCSATDRGFGSSNGYTFGSGTRLTVV.

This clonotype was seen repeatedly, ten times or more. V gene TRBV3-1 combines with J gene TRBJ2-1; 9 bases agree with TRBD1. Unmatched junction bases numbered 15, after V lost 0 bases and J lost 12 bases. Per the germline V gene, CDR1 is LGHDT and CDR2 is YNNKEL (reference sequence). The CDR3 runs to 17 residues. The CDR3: CASSQEGFGQGRRGQFF. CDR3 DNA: TGTGCCAGCAGCCAAGAGGGATTCGGACAGGGGAGACGTGGGCAGTTCTTC.

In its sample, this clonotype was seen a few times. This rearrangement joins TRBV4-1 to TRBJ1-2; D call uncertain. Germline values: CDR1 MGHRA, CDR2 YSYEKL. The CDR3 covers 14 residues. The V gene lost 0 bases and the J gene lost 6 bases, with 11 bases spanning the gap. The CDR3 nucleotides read TGCGCCAGCAGCCAAGATCGGAGCTCTGATGGCTACACCTTC. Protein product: CASSQDRSSDGYTF.

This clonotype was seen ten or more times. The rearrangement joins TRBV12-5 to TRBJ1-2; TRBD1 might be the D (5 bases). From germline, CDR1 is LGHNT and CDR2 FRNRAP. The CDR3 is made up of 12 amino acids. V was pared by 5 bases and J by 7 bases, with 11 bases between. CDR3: CASGGGTVGYTF. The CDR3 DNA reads TGTGCTAGTGGTGGGGGAACCGTTGGCTACACCTTC.

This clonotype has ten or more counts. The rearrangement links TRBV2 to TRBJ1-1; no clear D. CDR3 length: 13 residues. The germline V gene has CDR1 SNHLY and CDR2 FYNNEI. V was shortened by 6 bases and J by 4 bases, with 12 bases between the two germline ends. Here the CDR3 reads CASRRRMGTEAFF. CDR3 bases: TGTGCCAGCAGGAGGAGGATGGGCACTGAAGCTTTCTTT.

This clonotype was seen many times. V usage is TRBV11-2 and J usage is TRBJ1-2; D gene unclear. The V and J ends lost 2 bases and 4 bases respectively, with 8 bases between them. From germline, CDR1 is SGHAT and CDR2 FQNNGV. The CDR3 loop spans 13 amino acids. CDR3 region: CASSLPTTYGYTF. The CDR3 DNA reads TGTGCCAGCAGCTTACCCACCACCTATGGCTACACCTTC.

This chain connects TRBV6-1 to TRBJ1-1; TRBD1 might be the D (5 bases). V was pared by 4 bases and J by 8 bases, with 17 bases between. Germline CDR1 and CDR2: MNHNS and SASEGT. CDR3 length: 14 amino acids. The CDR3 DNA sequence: TGTGCCAGCAGTGGTACCAACAGGACCCGAGAAGCTTTCTTT. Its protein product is CASSGTNRTREAFF.

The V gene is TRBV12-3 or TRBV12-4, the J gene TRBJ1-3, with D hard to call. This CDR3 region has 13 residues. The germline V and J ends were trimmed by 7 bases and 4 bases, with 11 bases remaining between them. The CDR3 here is CASILGGGNTIYF. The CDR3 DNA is TGTGCCAGCATATTGGGAGGGGGAAACACCATATATTTT.

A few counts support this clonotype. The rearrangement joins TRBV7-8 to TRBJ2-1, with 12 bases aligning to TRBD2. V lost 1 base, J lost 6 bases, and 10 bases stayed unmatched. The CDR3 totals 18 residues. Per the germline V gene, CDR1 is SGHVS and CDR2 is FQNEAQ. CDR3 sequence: CASSLGGLAGSKPNEQFF. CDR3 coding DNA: TGTGCCAGCAGCTTAGGAGGACTAGCGGGATCAAAACCCAATGAGCAGTTCTTC.

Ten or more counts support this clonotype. CDR3 amino acids: CASRGRVNTEAFF. The CDR3 region has the DNA TGTGCCAGCAGGGGACGGGTGAACACTGAAGCTTTCTTT. This chain joins TRBV2 and TRBJ1-1; D perhaps matches TRBD1 (5 bases). The length of the CDR3 is 13 residues. The V gene's germline CDR1 is SNHLY and CDR2 FYNNEI. V lost 6 bases, J lost 0 bases, and 8 bases lay in between.

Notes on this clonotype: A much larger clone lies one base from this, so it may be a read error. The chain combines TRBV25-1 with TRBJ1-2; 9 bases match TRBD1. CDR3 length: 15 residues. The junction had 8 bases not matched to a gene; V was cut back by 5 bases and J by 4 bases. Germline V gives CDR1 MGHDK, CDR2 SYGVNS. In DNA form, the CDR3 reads TGTGCCAGCAGTTCACGGGGACAGGGTTTCTATGGCTACACCTTC. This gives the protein CASSSRGQGFYGYTF.

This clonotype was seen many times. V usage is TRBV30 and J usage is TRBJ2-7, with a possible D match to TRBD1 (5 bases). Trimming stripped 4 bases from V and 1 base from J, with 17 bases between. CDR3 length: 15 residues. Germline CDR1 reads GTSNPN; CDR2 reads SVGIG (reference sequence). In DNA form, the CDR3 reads TGTGCCTGGATTCGTAACAGGCCGTCTTCCTACGAGCAGTACTTC. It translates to CAWIRNRPSSYEQYF.

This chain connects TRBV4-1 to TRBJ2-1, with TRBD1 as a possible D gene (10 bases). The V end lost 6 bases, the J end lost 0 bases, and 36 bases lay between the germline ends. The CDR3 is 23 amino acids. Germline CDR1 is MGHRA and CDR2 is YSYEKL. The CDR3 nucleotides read TGCGCCAGCAGACAGCTTACCGGGACAGGGGCAAGCGGGAGGAGGGACTCCTACAATGAGCAGTTCTTC. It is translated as CASRQLTGTGASGRRDSYNEQFF.

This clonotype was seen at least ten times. The CDR3, as DNA: TGTGCCAGCAGCATTACCCCCTGGCGGATTACGAATGCGGAGCAGTACGTC. Its protein product is CASSITPWRITNAEQYV. This chain links TRBV6-2 or TRBV6-3 with TRBJ2-7; D not resolved. This CDR3 has 17 residues. Trimming left V 6 bases short and J 7 bases short, with 28 bases between. CDR1 is MNHEY, CDR2 SVGEGT, per germline.

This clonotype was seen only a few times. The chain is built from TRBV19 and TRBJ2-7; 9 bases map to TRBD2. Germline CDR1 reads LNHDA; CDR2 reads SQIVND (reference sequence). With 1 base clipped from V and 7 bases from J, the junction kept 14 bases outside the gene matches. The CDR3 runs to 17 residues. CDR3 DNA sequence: TGTGCCAGTAGTATAGTTTGGAGCGGGAGGACTGAAGGAGAGCAGTACTTC. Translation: CASSIVWSGRTEGEQYF.

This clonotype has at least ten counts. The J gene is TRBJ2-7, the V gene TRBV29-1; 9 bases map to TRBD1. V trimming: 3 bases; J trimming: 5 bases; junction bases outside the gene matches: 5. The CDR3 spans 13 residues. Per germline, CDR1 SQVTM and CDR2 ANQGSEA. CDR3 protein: CSVEGQGTHEQYF. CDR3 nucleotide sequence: TGCAGCGTTGAGGGACAGGGCACCCACGAGCAGTACTTC.